This note documents a single TCR beta chain sequence. The antigen is not known. Trimming took off 3 bases at V and 2 bases at J, with 14 bases between the two ends. This CDR3 is built from 16 residues. Germline V gives CDR1 LGHDT, CDR2 YNNKEL (reference sequence). These data come from a study of T cell responses to AZD1222 COVID-19 vaccine. Study context: Recipients boosted at about 4 weeks or about 12 weeks are pooled.

Repertoires were generated with immunoSEQ multiplex PCR, while TCRdb's copy carries only in-frame clones and drops some. The repertoire includes about 120,000 clones, about 87% of them detected once, and 1.5% to 2% sits in the top ten. Study-wide results and limits: CD4 TCRs linked to vaccination spanned spike, dominating at 160-218 and 743-854.

Here the sequenced sample was peripheral blood, taken on day 0 of AZD1222 vaccination. The chain employs TRBV3-1 (or the pseudogene TRBV3-2) and TRBJ2-1; D gene uncertain. The TCR comes from an adult in good health. The CDR3 DNA follows: TGTGCCAGCAGCCATAGTACCCGCTGGGCCTACAATGAGCAGTTCTTC. It is translated as CASSHSTRWAYNEQFF.